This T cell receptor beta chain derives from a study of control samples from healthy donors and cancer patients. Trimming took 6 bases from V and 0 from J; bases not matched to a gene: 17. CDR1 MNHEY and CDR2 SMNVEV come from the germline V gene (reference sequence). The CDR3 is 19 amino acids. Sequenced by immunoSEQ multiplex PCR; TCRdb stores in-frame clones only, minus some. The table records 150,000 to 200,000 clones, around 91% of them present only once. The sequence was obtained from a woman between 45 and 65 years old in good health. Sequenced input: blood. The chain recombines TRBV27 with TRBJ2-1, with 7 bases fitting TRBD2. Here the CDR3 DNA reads TGTGCCAGCAGCCGCCGAGCTGGGCGGGAGTCCTACTCCTACAATGAGCAGTTCTTC. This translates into CASSRRAGRESYSYNEQFF.